This is a list of T cell receptor beta chains from one sample in a study of T cells after yellow fever vaccination. TCRdb passed the 5' RACE reads through MiXCR, listing each CDR3 protein once. The table lists approximately 350,000 distinct CDR3 sequences, roughly 12% of them singletons. The sample in question was PBMCs, obtained on the day of the first yellow fever vaccination. These receptors all stem from a man in his late teens or twenties who received the YFV17D yellow fever vaccine. The CDR3 runs from the conserved cysteine through the conserved F or W. The order of the fields is V gene, clone size, J gene, D gene, CDR3 DNA, CDR3 protein. The D gene is left open where the match is weak. Not all rows give a size; the values are once, few, many and, for expanded clones, a class.

v_gene: TRBV27
abundance: few
j_gene: TRBJ2-2
d_gene: TRBD1
CDR3nt: TGTGCCAGCAGTTCTCGTCCCGGGACAGGGGTTTCCGGGGAGCTGTTTTTT
CDR3aa: CASSSRPGTGVSGELFF

v_gene: TRBV12-3/TRBV12-4
abundance: -
j_gene: TRBJ1-6
d_gene: -
CDR3nt: TGTGCCAGCCATCAGAATAATTCACCCCTCCACTTT
CDR3aa: CASHQNNSPLHF

v_gene: TRBV28
abundance: -
j_gene: TRBJ1-2
d_gene: TRBD1
CDR3nt: TGTGCCAGCAGGACAGGGGGCAGGAGCTACACCTTC
CDR3aa: CASRTGGRSYTF

v_gene: TRBV9
abundance: -
j_gene: TRBJ2-5
d_gene: TRBD1
CDR3nt: TGTGCCAGCAGCGCAGGACAGGGGCGGGTCGGCGAGACCCAGTACTTC
CDR3aa: CASSAGQGRVGETQYF

v_gene: TRBV20-1
abundance: few
j_gene: TRBJ2-5
d_gene: TRBD2
CDR3nt: TGCAGTGCTAGAGTTCCTGGACTAGCGGGGGGGTTCGATCTGGAGACCCAGTACTTC
CDR3aa: CSARVPGLAGGFDLETQYF

v_gene: TRBV4-1
abundance: few
j_gene: TRBJ1-5
d_gene: -
CDR3nt: TGCGCCAGCAGCCAAGGGCAGGGCCTCCAGGGCGCGAGTCAGCCCCAGCATTTT
CDR3aa: CASSQGQGLQGASQPQHF

v_gene: TRBV5-5
abundance: few
j_gene: TRBJ2-2
d_gene: -
CDR3nt: TGTGCCAGCAGCTTGGAATTGGGGCAGCTCACCGGGGAGCTGTTTTTT
CDR3aa: CASSLELGQLTGELFF

v_gene: TRBV4-1
abundance: few
j_gene: TRBJ1-2
d_gene: -
CDR3nt: TGCGCCAGCAGCCAAAAGGCAGAGAAGCCTAACTATGGCTACACCTTC
CDR3aa: CASSQKAEKPNYGYTF

v_gene: TRBV6-5
abundance: few
j_gene: TRBJ2-1
d_gene: -
CDR3nt: TGTGCCAGCAGTTACCCGGGCGGGCAGGAGCAGTTCTTC
CDR3aa: CASSYPGGQEQFF

v_gene: TRBV5-6
abundance: few
j_gene: TRBJ2-1
d_gene: TRBD2
CDR3nt: TGTGCCAGCAGCTTGGCATACGGGACTAGCGCTTGGGATGAGCAGTTCTTC
CDR3aa: CASSLAYGTSAWDEQFF

v_gene: TRBV29-1
abundance: -
j_gene: TRBJ2-3
d_gene: -
CDR3nt: TGCAGCGAATCTAGAGCTGGGGATACGCAGTATTTT
CDR3aa: CSESRAGDTQYF

v_gene: TRBV6-5
abundance: -
j_gene: TRBJ1-5
d_gene: -
CDR3nt: TGTGCCAGCAGTCACAACGGGCAGGGTAGTCAGCCCCAGCATTTT
CDR3aa: CASSHNGQGSQPQHF

v_gene: TRBV7-2
abundance: few
j_gene: TRBJ2-3
d_gene: -
CDR3nt: TGTGCCAGCAGCCCACCAGGGTCGACGCAGTATTTT
CDR3aa: CASSPPGSTQYF

v_gene: TRBV4-1
abundance: -
j_gene: TRBJ2-7
d_gene: -
CDR3nt: TGCGCCAGCAGCCAAGGAGTCCAGTCCTACGAGCAGTACTTC
CDR3aa: CASSQGVQSYEQYF

v_gene: TRBV9
abundance: -
j_gene: TRBJ2-7
d_gene: -
CDR3nt: TGTGCCAGCAGCGTAGGGGTGGGGGCCAGCGGAGGCGAGCAGTACTTC
CDR3aa: CASSVGVGASGGEQYF

v_gene: TRBV5-4
abundance: -
j_gene: TRBJ2-1
d_gene: TRBD1
CDR3nt: TGTGCCAGCAGCCTGTCGCGCCTTGGGACAGGACCTTCCAATGAGCAGTTCTTC
CDR3aa: CASSLSRLGTGPSNEQFF

v_gene: TRBV20-1
abundance: few
j_gene: TRBJ2-7
d_gene: -
CDR3nt: TGCAGTGCTAGTCCGGGACATAACTACGAGCAGTACTTC
CDR3aa: CSASPGHNYEQYF

v_gene: TRBV7-9
abundance: few
j_gene: TRBJ1-2
d_gene: TRBD1
CDR3nt: TGTGCCAGCAGACGGGACAGGTCAACTAACTATGGCTACACCTTC
CDR3aa: CASRRDRSTNYGYTF

v_gene: TRBV18
abundance: -
j_gene: TRBJ1-6
d_gene: -
CDR3nt: TGTGCCAGCTCAGCAAACACCGGGACGGAATATTCACCCCTCCACTTT
CDR3aa: CASSANTGTEYSPLHF

v_gene: TRBV11-2
abundance: many
j_gene: TRBJ2-1
d_gene: -
CDR3nt: TGTGCCAGCAGCTTTCACACCCTCTCACGAAATGAGCAGTTCTTC
CDR3aa: CASSFHTLSRNEQFF

v_gene: TRBV4-2
abundance: few
j_gene: TRBJ2-6
d_gene: -
CDR3nt: TGTGCCAGCAGCCACGGGGGAGGGGCCAACGTCCTGACTTTC
CDR3aa: CASSHGGGANVLTF

v_gene: TRBV6-1
abundance: few
j_gene: TRBJ2-2
d_gene: -
CDR3nt: TGTGCCAGCAGAGGCAGGGACTCAGCGTTGGAGGAGCTGTTTTTT
CDR3aa: CASRGRDSALEELFF

v_gene: TRBV10-2
abundance: -
j_gene: TRBJ2-7
d_gene: -
CDR3nt: TGCGCCAGCAGGAGACTGGGGGGAAGCTCCTACGAGCAGTACTTC
CDR3aa: CASRRLGGSSYEQYF

v_gene: TRBV6-1
abundance: -
j_gene: TRBJ1-2
d_gene: -
CDR3nt: TGTGCCAGCAGCTCAACAGGCACGGGGGACAACTATGGCTACACCTTC
CDR3aa: CASSSTGTGDNYGYTF

v_gene: TRBV20-1
abundance: -
j_gene: TRBJ2-3
d_gene: TRBD2
CDR3nt: TGCAGTGCCCTAATTGTGTCGGGGGGGTTAGATACGCAGTATTTT
CDR3aa: CSALIVSGGLDTQYF

v_gene: TRBV29-1
abundance: -
j_gene: TRBJ1-4
d_gene: -
CDR3nt: TGCAGCGCCCAGACACCAACTAATGAAAAACTGTTTTTT
CDR3aa: CSAQTPTNEKLFF

v_gene: TRBV12-3/TRBV12-4
abundance: many
j_gene: TRBJ1-5
d_gene: TRBD1
CDR3nt: TGTGCCAGCAGCTGGACAGGGGGTCAGCCCCAGCATTTT
CDR3aa: CASSWTGGQPQHF

v_gene: TRBV7-2
abundance: few
j_gene: TRBJ1-5
d_gene: -
CDR3nt: TGTGCCAGCAGCTTAGCCCCACAGGTACGAGGTCAGCCCCAGCATTTT
CDR3aa: CASSLAPQVRGQPQHF

v_gene: TRBV7-2
abundance: few
j_gene: TRBJ2-3
d_gene: -
CDR3nt: TGTGCCAGCAGCTTCCCCCCGGGGGTTCGCACAGATACGCAGTATTTT
CDR3aa: CASSFPPGVRTDTQYF

v_gene: TRBV20-1
abundance: few
j_gene: TRBJ2-3
d_gene: TRBD2
CDR3nt: TGCAGTGCCGCGGGAGGGACAGATACGCAGTATTTT
CDR3aa: CSAAGGTDTQYF

v_gene: TRBV6-1
abundance: few
j_gene: TRBJ1-2
d_gene: -
CDR3nt: TGTGCCAGCAGTGTGAACAACTATGGCTACACCTTC
CDR3aa: CASSVNNYGYTF

v_gene: TRBV6-1
abundance: -
j_gene: TRBJ2-3
d_gene: TRBD1
CDR3nt: TGTGCCAGCTTGACAGGGCTCACAGATACGCAGTATTTT
CDR3aa: CASLTGLTDTQYF

v_gene: TRBV3-1
abundance: -
j_gene: TRBJ1-6
d_gene: -
CDR3nt: TGTGCCAGCAGCCAAGACAGGTTCTATAATTCACCCCTCCACTTT
CDR3aa: CASSQDRFYNSPLHF

v_gene: TRBV19
abundance: -
j_gene: TRBJ1-4
d_gene: -
CDR3nt: TGTGCCAGTAGTAAAAGCTGGGGGGCAACTAATGAAAAACTGTTTTTT
CDR3aa: CASSKSWGATNEKLFF

v_gene: TRBV7-2
abundance: -
j_gene: TRBJ1-2
d_gene: TRBD1
CDR3nt: TGTGCCAGCAGCTGGCCGGGACAGATCTATGGCTACACCTTC
CDR3aa: CASSWPGQIYGYTF

v_gene: TRBV4-3
abundance: many
j_gene: TRBJ2-7
d_gene: TRBD2
CDR3nt: TGCGCCAGCAGCCCCTCGCTTGCTAGCGGGGCCTACGAGCAGTACTTC
CDR3aa: CASSPSLASGAYEQYF

v_gene: TRBV10-3
abundance: -
j_gene: TRBJ2-1
d_gene: -
CDR3nt: TGTGCCATCAGGCTTAGCAGTTCCAATGAGCAGTTCTTC
CDR3aa: CAIRLSSSNEQFF

v_gene: TRBV7-9
abundance: few
j_gene: TRBJ1-6
d_gene: -
CDR3nt: TGTGCCAGCAGCTTAGGGCAGGCCCTCCACTTT
CDR3aa: CASSLGQALHF

v_gene: TRBV5-1
abundance: many
j_gene: TRBJ1-1
d_gene: -
CDR3nt: TGCGCCAGCAGCTTGAACCGAGAGTCTCGGAACACTGAAGCTTTCTTT
CDR3aa: CASSLNRESRNTEAFF

v_gene: TRBV9
abundance: -
j_gene: TRBJ2-2
d_gene: -
CDR3nt: TGTGCCAGCAGCGATTGGGGAGGCGACACCGGGGAGCTGTTTTTT
CDR3aa: CASSDWGGDTGELFF

v_gene: TRBV5-1
abundance: -
j_gene: TRBJ1-1
d_gene: -
CDR3nt: TGCGCCAGCAACCTTGACAACATGAACACTGAAGCTTTCTTT
CDR3aa: CASNLDNMNTEAFF

v_gene: TRBV6-5
abundance: few
j_gene: TRBJ2-7
d_gene: -
CDR3nt: TGTGCCAGCAGTTACTCCTACAGGGACCACGAGCAGTACTTC
CDR3aa: CASSYSYRDHEQYF

v_gene: TRBV5-1
abundance: many
j_gene: TRBJ2-3
d_gene: TRBD1
CDR3nt: TGCGCCAGTCGGACAGGAGGAACAGATACGCAGTATTTT
CDR3aa: CASRTGGTDTQYF

v_gene: TRBV7-8
abundance: many
j_gene: TRBJ2-5
d_gene: -
CDR3nt: TGTGCCAGCAGCTTAGATCCAGGCGCAGAGACCCAGTACTTC
CDR3aa: CASSLDPGAETQYF

v_gene: TRBV20-1
abundance: few
j_gene: TRBJ1-1
d_gene: -
CDR3nt: TGCAGTGCTAGGAGGGCAGGAGGGACTGAAGCTTTCTTT
CDR3aa: CSARRAGGTEAFF

v_gene: TRBV30
abundance: few
j_gene: TRBJ1-1
d_gene: -
CDR3nt: TGTGCCTGGAGTGTAGCGGGGGGCACTGAAGCTTTCTTT
CDR3aa: CAWSVAGGTEAFF

v_gene: TRBV5-1
abundance: few
j_gene: TRBJ1-4
d_gene: -
CDR3nt: TGCGCCAGCAGCTTCTCAACTAATGAAAAACTGTTTTTT
CDR3aa: CASSFSTNEKLFF

v_gene: TRBV11-2
abundance: few
j_gene: TRBJ2-5
d_gene: TRBD2
CDR3nt: TGTGCCAGCAGCCGAGGGACTAGCGGGGGAAAGGGCCAAGAGACCCAGTACTTC
CDR3aa: CASSRGTSGGKGQETQYF

v_gene: TRBV7-2
abundance: many
j_gene: TRBJ2-2
d_gene: -
CDR3nt: TGTGCCAGCAGCTTCCTAAACACCGGGGAGCTGTTTTTT
CDR3aa: CASSFLNTGELFF

v_gene: TRBV28
abundance: -
j_gene: TRBJ2-3
d_gene: TRBD2
CDR3nt: TGTGCCAGCAGCCAAGTGACTAGCGGGGGGGCCTTAGATACGCAGTATTTT
CDR3aa: CASSQVTSGGALDTQYF

v_gene: TRBV6-1
abundance: -
j_gene: TRBJ1-6
d_gene: -
CDR3nt: TGTGCCAGCATTCGTCGTGCATCGGATTCACCCCTCCACTTT
CDR3aa: CASIRRASDSPLHF

v_gene: TRBV7-2
abundance: many
j_gene: TRBJ2-3
d_gene: -
CDR3nt: TGTGCCAGCAGCTTAACTTTAGGAACAGATACGCAGTATTTT
CDR3aa: CASSLTLGTDTQYF

v_gene: TRBV14
abundance: few
j_gene: TRBJ1-1
d_gene: -
CDR3nt: TGTGCCAGCAGCCGCCTAGACAGTGAAGCTTTCTTT
CDR3aa: CASSRLDSEAFF